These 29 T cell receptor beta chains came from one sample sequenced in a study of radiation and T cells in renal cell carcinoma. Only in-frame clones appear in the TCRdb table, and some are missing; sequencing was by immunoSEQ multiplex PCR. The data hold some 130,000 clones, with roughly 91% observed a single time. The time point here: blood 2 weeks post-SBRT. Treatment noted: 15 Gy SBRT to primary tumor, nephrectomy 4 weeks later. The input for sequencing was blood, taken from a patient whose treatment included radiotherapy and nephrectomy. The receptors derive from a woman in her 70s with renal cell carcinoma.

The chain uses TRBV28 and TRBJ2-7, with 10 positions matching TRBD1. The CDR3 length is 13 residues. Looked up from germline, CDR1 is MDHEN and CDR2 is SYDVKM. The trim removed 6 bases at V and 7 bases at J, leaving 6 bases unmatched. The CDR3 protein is CASRGQGRGEQYF. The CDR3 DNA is TGTGCCAGCAGGGGACAGGGGAGGGGAGAGCAGTACTTC. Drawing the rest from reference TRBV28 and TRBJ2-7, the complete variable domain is DVKVTQSSRYLVKRTGEKVFLECVQDMDHENMFWYRQDPGLGLRLIYFSYDVKMKEKGDIPEGYSVSREKKERFSLILESASTNQTSMYLCASRGQGRGEQYFGPGTRLTVT.

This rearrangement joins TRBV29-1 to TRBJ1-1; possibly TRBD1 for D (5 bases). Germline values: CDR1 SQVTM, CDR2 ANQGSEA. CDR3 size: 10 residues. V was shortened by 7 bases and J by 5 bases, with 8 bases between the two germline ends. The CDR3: CSGGKTEAFF. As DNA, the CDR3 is TGCAGCGGGGGGAAGACTGAAGCTTTCTTT. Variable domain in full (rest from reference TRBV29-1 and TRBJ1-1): SAVISQKPSRDICQRGTSLTIQCQVDSQVTMMFWYRQQPGQSLTLIATANQGSEATYESGFVIDKFPISRPNLTFSTLTVSNMSPEDSSIYLCSGGKTEAFFGQGTRLTVV.

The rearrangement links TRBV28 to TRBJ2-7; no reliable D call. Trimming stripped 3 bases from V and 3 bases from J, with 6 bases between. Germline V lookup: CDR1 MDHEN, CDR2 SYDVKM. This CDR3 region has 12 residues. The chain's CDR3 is CASSFQVYEQYF. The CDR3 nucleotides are TGTGCCAGCAGTTTCCAGGTCTACGAGCAGTACTTC.

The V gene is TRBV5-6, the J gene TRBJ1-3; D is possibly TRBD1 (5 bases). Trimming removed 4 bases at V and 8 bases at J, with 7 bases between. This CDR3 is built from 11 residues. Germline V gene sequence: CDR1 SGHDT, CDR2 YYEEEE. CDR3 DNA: TGTGCCAGCAGCCTAGGGGACACCATATATTTT. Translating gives CASSLGDTIYF. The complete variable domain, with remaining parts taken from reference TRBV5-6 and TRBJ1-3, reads DAGVTQSPTHLIKTRGQQVTLRCSPKSGHDTVSWYQQALGQGPQFIFQYYEEEERQRGNFPDRFSGHQFPNYSSELNVNALLLGDSALYLCASSLGDTIYFGEGSWLTVV.

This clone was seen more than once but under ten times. The CDR3 nucleotides are TGTGCCAGCAGCCAAGAACAGTACAATCAGCCCCAGCATTTT. Amino acids: CASSQEQYNQPQHF. The chain joins TRBV4-2 to TRBJ1-5; no firm D call. CDR1 and CDR2 from the germline V gene are LGHNA and YNFKEQ. This CDR3 is 14 amino acids long. The V and J ends lost 0 bases and 3 bases respectively, with 6 bases between them.

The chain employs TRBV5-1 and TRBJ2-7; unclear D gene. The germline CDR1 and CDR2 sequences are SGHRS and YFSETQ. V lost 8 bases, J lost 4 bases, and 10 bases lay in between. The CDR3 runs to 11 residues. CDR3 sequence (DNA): TGCGCCAGGGCTCTGAGGTACGAGCAGTACTTC. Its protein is CARALRYEQYF.

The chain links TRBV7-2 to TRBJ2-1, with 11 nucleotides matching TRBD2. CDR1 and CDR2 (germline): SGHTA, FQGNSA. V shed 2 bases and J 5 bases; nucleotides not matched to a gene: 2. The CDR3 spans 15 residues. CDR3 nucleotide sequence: TGTGCCAGCAGCTTATCGGGACTAGCGGACAATGAGCAGTTCTTC. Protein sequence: CASSLSGLADNEQFF.

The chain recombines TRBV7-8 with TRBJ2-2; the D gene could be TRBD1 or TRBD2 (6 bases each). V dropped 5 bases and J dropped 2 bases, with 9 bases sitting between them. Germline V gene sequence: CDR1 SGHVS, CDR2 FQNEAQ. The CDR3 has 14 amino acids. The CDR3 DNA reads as TGTGCCAGCAGCCGGGGGCCCAACACCGGGGAGCTGTTTTTT. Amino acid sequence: CASSRGPNTGELFF. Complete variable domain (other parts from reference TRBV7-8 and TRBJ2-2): GAGVSQSPRYKVAKRGQDVALRCDPISGHVSLFWYQQALGQGPEFLTYFQNEAQLDKSGLPSDRFFAERPEGSVSTLKIQRTQQEDSAVYLCASSRGPNTGELFFGEGSRLTVL.

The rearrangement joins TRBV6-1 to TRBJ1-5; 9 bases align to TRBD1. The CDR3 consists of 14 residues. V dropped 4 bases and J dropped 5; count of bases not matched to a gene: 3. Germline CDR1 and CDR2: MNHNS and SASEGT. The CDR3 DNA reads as TGTGCCAGCAGTGTGGACAGGGGATATCAGCCCCAGCATTTT. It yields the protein CASSVDRGYQPQHF.

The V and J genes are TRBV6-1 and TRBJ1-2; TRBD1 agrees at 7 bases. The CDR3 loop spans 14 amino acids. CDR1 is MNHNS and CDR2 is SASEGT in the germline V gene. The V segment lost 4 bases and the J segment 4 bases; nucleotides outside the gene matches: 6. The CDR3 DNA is TGTGCCAGCAGTGGGGGACAGTCGACCTATGGCTACACCTTC. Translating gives CASSGGQSTYGYTF.

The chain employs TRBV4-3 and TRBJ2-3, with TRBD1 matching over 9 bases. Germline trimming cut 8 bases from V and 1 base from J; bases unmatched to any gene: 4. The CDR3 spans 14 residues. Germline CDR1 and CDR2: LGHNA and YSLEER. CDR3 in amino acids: CASSRTGGTDTQYF. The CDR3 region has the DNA TGCGCCAGCTCCCGGACAGGGGGCACAGATACGCAGTATTTT.

CDR3 coding DNA: TGTGCCAGTAGCAGGATGTTGGGGGTGTCCTACAATGAGCAGTTCTTC. It is translated as CASSRMLGVSYNEQFF. The rearrangement joins TRBV19 to TRBJ2-1; perhaps D is TRBD1 or TRBD2 (5 bases each). The germline V gene encodes CDR1 LNHDA and CDR2 SQIVND (reference sequence). The germline V and J ends were trimmed by 6 bases and 1 base, with 16 bases remaining between them. This CDR3 spans 16 amino acids. The full variable domain, rest sourced from reference TRBV19 and TRBJ2-1, is DGGITQSPKYLFRKEGQNVTLSCEQNLNHDAMYWYRQDPGQGLRLIYYSQIVNDFQKGDIAEGYSVSREKKESFPLTVTSAQKNPTAFYLCASSRMLGVSYNEQFFGPGTRLTVL.

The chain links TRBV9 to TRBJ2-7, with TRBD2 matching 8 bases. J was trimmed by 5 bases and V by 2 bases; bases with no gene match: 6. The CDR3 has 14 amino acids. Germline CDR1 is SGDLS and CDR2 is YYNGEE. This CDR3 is CASSVSGGYNEQYF. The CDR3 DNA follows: TGTGCCAGCAGCGTCAGCGGGGGTTACAACGAGCAGTACTTC. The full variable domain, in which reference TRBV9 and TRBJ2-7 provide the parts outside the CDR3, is DSGVTQTPKHLITATGQRVTLRCSPRSGDLSVYWYQQSLDQGLQFLIQYYNGEERAKGNILERFSAQQFPDLHSELNLSSLELGDSALYFCASSVSGGYNEQYFGPGTRLTVT.

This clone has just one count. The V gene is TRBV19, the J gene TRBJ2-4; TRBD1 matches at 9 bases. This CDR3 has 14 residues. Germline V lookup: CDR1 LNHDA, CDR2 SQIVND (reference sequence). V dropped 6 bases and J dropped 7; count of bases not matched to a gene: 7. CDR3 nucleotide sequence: TGTGCCAGTAGATTAGGTGGACAGGGGAACATTCAGTACTTC. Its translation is CASRLGGQGNIQYF. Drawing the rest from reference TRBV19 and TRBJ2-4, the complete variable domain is DGGITQSPKYLFRKEGQNVTLSCEQNLNHDAMYWYRQDPGQGLRLIYYSQIVNDFQKGDIAEGYSVSREKKESFPLTVTSAQKNPTAFYLCASRLGGQGNIQYFGAGTRLSVL.

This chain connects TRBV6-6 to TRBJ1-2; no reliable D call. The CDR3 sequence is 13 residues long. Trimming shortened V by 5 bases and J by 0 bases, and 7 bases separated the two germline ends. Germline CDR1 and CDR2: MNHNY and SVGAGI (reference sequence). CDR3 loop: CASSGMSNYGYTF. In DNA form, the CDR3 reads TGTGCCAGCAGTGGGATGTCTAACTATGGCTACACCTTC.

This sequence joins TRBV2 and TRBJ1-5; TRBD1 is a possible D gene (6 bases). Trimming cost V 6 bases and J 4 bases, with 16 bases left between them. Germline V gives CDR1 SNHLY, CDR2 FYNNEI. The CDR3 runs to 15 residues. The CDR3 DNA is TGTGCCAGCAGCGCCGGACAGCTTGCAAATCAGCCCCAGCATTTT. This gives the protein CASSAGQLANQPQHF.

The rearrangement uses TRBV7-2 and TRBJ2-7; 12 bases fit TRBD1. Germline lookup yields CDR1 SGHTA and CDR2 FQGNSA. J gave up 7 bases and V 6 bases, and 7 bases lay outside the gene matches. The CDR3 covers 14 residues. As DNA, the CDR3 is TGTGCCAGCAGTTCCGGGACAGGGGGCTGGGAGCAGTACTTC. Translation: CASSSGTGGWEQYF.

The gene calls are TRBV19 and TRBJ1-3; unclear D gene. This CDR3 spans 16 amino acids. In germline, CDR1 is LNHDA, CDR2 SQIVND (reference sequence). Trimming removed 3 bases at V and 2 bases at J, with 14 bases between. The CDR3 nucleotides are TGTGCCAGTAGTATTGGCCTTGGGGTTACTGGAAACACCATATATTTT. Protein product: CASSIGLGVTGNTIYF.

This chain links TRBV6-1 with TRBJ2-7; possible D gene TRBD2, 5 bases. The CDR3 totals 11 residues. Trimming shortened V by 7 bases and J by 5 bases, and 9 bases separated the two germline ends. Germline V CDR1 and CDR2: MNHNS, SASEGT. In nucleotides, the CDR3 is TGTGCCAGCAAGAGGGTCAACGAGCAGTACTTC. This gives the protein CASKRVNEQYF.

CDR3 protein: CASSLAPANTIYF. CDR3 in DNA: TGTGCCAGCAGCTTAGCACCTGCAAACACCATATATTTT. The gene calls are TRBV11-2 and TRBJ1-3; D unresolved. The length of the CDR3 is 13 residues. V lost 1 base and J lost 6, with 7 bases in between. CDR1 is SGHAT, CDR2 FQNNGV, per germline.

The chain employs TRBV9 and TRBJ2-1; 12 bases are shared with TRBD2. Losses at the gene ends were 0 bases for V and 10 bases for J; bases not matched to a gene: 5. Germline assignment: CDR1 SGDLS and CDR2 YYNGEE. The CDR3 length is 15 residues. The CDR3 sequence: CASSVGGLAGGEQFF. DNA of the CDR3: TGTGCCAGCAGCGTAGGGGGACTAGCGGGCGGGGAGCAGTTCTTC. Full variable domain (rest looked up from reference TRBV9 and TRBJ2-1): DSGVTQTPKHLITATGQRVTLRCSPRSGDLSVYWYQQSLDQGLQFLIQYYNGEERAKGNILERFSAQQFPDLHSELNLSSLELGDSALYFCASSVGGLAGGEQFFGPGTRLTVL.

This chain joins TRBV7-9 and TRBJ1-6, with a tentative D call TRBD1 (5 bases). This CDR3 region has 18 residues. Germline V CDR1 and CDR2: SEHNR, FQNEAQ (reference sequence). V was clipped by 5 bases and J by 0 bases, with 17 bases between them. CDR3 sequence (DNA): TGTGCCAGCAGCAAGGGACCCTCTTTTAGCTCCTATAATTCACCCCTCCACTTT. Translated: CASSKGPSFSSYNSPLHF.

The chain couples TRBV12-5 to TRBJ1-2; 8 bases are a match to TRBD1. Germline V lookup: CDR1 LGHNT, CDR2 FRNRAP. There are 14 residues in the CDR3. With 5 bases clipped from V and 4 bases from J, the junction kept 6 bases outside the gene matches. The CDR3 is CASGPTGGGYGYTF. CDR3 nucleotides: TGTGCTAGTGGTCCCACAGGGGGTGGCTATGGCTACACCTTC.

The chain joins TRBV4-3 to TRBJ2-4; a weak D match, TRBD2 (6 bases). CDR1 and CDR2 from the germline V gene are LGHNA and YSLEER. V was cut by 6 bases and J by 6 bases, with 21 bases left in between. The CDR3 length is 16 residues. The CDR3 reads CASSQTTGGIGNIQYF. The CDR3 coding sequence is TGCGCCAGCAGTCAGACAACCGGGGGTATCGGAAACATTCAGTACTTC.

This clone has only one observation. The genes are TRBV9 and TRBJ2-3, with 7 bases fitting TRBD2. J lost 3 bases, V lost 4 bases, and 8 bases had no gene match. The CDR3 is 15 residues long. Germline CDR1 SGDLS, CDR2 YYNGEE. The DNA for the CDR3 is TGTGCCAGCAGCCCCCCGGGACTAAGGACAGATACGCAGTATTTT. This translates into CASSPPGLRTDTQYF.

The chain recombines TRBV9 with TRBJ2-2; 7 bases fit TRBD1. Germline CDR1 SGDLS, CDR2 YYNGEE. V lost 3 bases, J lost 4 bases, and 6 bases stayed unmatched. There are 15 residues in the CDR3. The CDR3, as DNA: TGTGCCAGCAGCGCTACAGGGGCTAGCACCGGGGAGCTGTTTTTT. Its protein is CASSATGASTGELFF.

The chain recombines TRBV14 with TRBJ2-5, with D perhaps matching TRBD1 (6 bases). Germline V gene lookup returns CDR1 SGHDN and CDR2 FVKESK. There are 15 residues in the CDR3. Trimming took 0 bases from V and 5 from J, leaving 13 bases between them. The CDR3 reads CASSQDEGVWETQYF. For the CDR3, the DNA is TGTGCCAGCAGCCAAGATGAGGGGGTCTGGGAGACCCAGTACTTC.

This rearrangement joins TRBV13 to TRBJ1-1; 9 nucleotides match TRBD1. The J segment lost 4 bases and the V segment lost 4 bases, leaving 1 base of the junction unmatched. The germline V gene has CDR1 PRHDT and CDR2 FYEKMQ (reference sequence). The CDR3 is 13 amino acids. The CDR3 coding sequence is TGTGCCAGCAGCTGGGACAGGGTCACTGAAGCTTTCTTT. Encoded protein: CASSWDRVTEAFF.

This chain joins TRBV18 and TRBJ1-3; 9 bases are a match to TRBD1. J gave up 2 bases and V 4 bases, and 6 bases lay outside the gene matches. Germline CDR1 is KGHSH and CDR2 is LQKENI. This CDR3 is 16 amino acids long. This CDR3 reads CASSQRDRVAGNTIYF. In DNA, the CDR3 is TGTGCCAGCTCACAGCGGGACAGGGTGGCTGGAAACACCATATATTTT.